The present T cell receptor beta chain was sequenced within a study of blood T cell repertoires in COVID-19. Clones were sequenced by immunoSEQ multiplex PCR, and TCRdb holds only the in-frame ones, with some missing. Of approximately 180,000 clones listed, roughly 84% are singletons. This CDR3 is built from 13 residues. Trimming pared 4 bases from V and 5 bases from J, leaving 12 bases between. Germline CDR1 and CDR2: SGHRS and YFSETQ. This TCR derives from a woman older than 75 with acute or convalescent COVID-19. Material: peripheral blood. V usage is TRBV5-1 and J usage is TRBJ1-1; D is possibly TRBD1 (5 bases). The CDR3 DNA follows: TGCGCCAGCAGCCCCGGGACTATGACTGAAGCTTTCTTT. Translation: CASSPGTMTEAFF.